This is a list of T cell receptor beta chains from one sample in a study of shared clonotypes between healthy human individuals. Sequencing was performed with immunoSEQ multiplex PCR; in TCRdb, only in-frame clones are kept and a portion is missing. The sample comprises about 1 million clones, around 75% of which are singletons, and 1.5% rests with the top ten. Material: memory CD4+ T cells sorted from blood. Every receptor here comes from a man in his late teens or twenties in good health. CDR3s include the opening cysteine and the closing phenylalanine or tryptophan. D genes are given only for firm matches. Some rows mark clone size as missing; the rest say once, few, many or name a class of expanded clone.

>TRBV6-5|NA|TRBJ1-3|NA
TGTGCCAGCAGCTACCAGACAGGTCCATCTGGAAACACCATATATTTT
CASSYQTGPSGNTIYF
>TRBV4-3|NA|TRBJ2-7|NA
TGCGCCAGCAGCCAGATGACCAGTACGGGCGGAAACTCCTACGAGCAGTACTTC
CASSQMTSTGGNSYEQYF
>TRBV12-2|NA|TRBJ1-2|NA
TGTGCAAGTCGCATGACGACCGGGGGAAATGGCTACACCTTC
CASRMTTGGNGYTF
>TRBV5-6|NA|TRBJ2-2|TRBD1
TGTGCCAGCATCGGGACAGGACACACCGGGGAGCTGTTTTTT
CASIGTGHTGELFF
>TRBV28|NA|TRBJ2-1|NA
TGTGCCAGCAGTCCCAGGAGCTCCTACAATGAGCAGTTCTTC
CASSPRSSYNEQFF
>TRBV30|few|TRBJ1-1|TRBD1
TGTGCCTGGAGTGTAGGGACAGGGCGTGAAGCTTTCTTT
CAWSVGTGREAFF
>TRBV6-5|NA|TRBJ2-1|TRBD1
TGTGCCAGCAGAGCCGACAGGGGGCAGTACAATGAGCAGTTCTTC
CASRADRGQYNEQFF
>TRBV9|NA|TRBJ2-5|NA
TGTGCCAGCAGCGTAGCTGCCAGGGACCAAGAGACCCAGTACTTC
CASSVAARDQETQYF
>TRBV28|NA|TRBJ1-6|NA
TGTGCCAGCAGCCGAGAACAGACGTATAATTCACCCCTCCACTTT
CASSREQTYNSPLHF
>TRBV11-3|NA|TRBJ2-1|NA
TGTGCCAGCAGCTTGGGAGGAGGGATTGCATACAATGAGCAGTTCTTC
CASSLGGGIAYNEQFF
>TRBV4-1|NA|TRBJ1-5|TRBD1
TGCGCCAGCAGCCAAGACAGACAGGGGAGCCAGCCCCAGCATTTT
CASSQDRQGSQPQHF
>TRBV7-2|NA|TRBJ2-1|NA
TGTGCCAGCAGCTCGCGGGACAGCCTTCACAATGAGCAGTTCTTC
CASSSRDSLHNEQFF
>TRBV30|NA|TRBJ2-7|NA
TGTGCCGCAAGCCCCTCACTACGGGAGCAGTACTTC
CAASPSLREQYF
>TRBV5-6|NA|TRBJ2-7|NA
TGTGCCAGCAGCTTTCGGAAGAGCTCCTACGAGCAGTACTTC
CASSFRKSSYEQYF
>TRBV5-6|once|TRBJ2-4|TRBD1
TGTGCCAGCAGCCCGGACAGGGGAAACATTCAGTACTTC
CASSPDRGNIQYF
>TRBV29-1|once|TRBJ1-2|NA
TGCAGCGTTGGTCAGGAGTATGGCTACACCTTC
CSVGQEYGYTF
>TRBV29-1|NA|TRBJ2-7|TRBD1
TGCAGCGTAAGGACAGGGGCCTACGAGCAGTACTTC
CSVRTGAYEQYF
>TRBV29-1|few|TRBJ2-3|TRBD1
TGCAGCGTTAAACAGGGGGTAGGAGCAGATACGCAGTATTTT
CSVKQGVGADTQYF
>TRBV11-2|NA|TRBJ1-3|NA
TGTGCCAGCAGCCCCGGAGTGAACACCATATATTTT
CASSPGVNTIYF
>TRBV28|NA|TRBJ1-4|NA
TGTGCCAGCAGGGGAGGGAATGAAAAACTGTTTTTT
CASRGGNEKLFF
>TRBV7-7|once|TRBJ2-7|NA
TGTGCTAGCAGGGCGGCAGGGTTCCACGAGCAGTACTTC
CASRAAGFHEQYF
>TRBV6-5|NA|TRBJ2-2|TRBD2
TGTGCCAGCAGCAGACTAGCGGGAGCCGGGGAGCTGTTTTTT
CASSRLAGAGELFF
>TRBV6-5|NA|TRBJ2-7|TRBD2
TGTGCCAGCAGTTACTCCCTAGCGGAAATTTACGAGCAGTACTTC
CASSYSLAEIYEQYF
>TRBV2|NA|TRBJ1-2|NA
TGTGCCAGTTCCAGGGGCTATGGCTACACCTTC
CASSRGYGYTF
>TRBV11-1|NA|TRBJ1-2|NA
TGTGCCAGCAGCCGCGACGAGGGGTGGTACACCTTC
CASSRDEGWYTF
>TRBV4-1|NA|TRBJ2-4|NA
TGCGCCAGCAGCCAGTCCACAGGGATGACAGCCAAAAACATTCAGTACTTC
CASSQSTGMTAKNIQYF
>TRBV7-2|few|TRBJ2-7|NA
TGTGCCAGCAGCTTAGTGACGGGTTCCTACGAGCAGTACTTC
CASSLVTGSYEQYF
>TRBV6-1|NA|TRBJ1-5|TRBD1
TGTGCCAGTACTGACAGGGGCAATCAGCCCCAGCATTTT
CASTDRGNQPQHF
>TRBV6-6|once|TRBJ1-2|TRBD1
TGTGCCAGCAGAACGACAGGGGGGGACTATGGCTACACCTTC
CASRTTGGDYGYTF
>TRBV19|NA|TRBJ1-4|NA
TGTGCCAGTAATTCCAGGATTGCAACTAATGAAAAACTGTTTTTT
CASNSRIATNEKLFF
>TRBV18|NA|TRBJ1-3|NA
TGTGCCAGCTCACCGCAGCACAACACCATATATTTT
CASSPQHNTIYF
>TRBV27|NA|TRBJ2-7|NA
TGTGCCAGCAGTCGAAAATGGGGCCAGGGCCCCTACGAGCAGTACTTC
CASSRKWGQGPYEQYF
>TRBV19|few|TRBJ1-2|NA
TGTGCCAGTAGCAGAAAAAGTGGTGAAGGGTCGAATACTAACTATGGCTACACCTTC
CASSRKSGEGSNTNYGYTF
>TRBV19|few|TRBJ1-3|NA
TGTGCCAGTAGTAAGACGACCAGCTCTGGAAACACCATATATTTT
CASSKTTSSGNTIYF
>TRBV5-4|few|TRBJ1-2|NA
TGTGCCAGCAGCTTGGCTGGTTCCGCCTCCCTTAACTATGGCTACACCTTC
CASSLAGSASLNYGYTF
>TRBV6-1|NA|TRBJ2-3|NA
TGTGCCAGCAGTTCCATTAAACGGGATACGCAGTATTTT
CASSSIKRDTQYF
>TRBV5-6|NA|TRBJ1-1|NA
TGTGCCAGCAGCTTGACAGCCACTGAAGCTTTCTTT
CASSLTATEAFF
>TRBV2|NA|TRBJ1-1|NA
TGTGCCAGCACCGCCGCAGCGGGTGACACTGAAGCTTTCTTT
CASTAAAGDTEAFF
>TRBV9|NA|TRBJ1-1|TRBD1
TGTGCCAGCAGCGTGGACAGGGCAACTGAAGCTTTCTTT
CASSVDRATEAFF
>TRBV5-1|NA|TRBJ2-7|NA
TGCGCCAGCAGCTTGGGCCAGGGAGGCTACGAGCAGTACTTC
CASSLGQGGYEQYF
>TRBV9|NA|TRBJ2-3|NA
TGTGCCAGCAGCGTAGATGGAGTTAGCACAGATACGCAGTATTTT
CASSVDGVSTDTQYF
>TRBV11-2|NA|TRBJ2-5|NA
TGTGCCAGCAGCTTAGGACCTCCTTCGGGGCTGCAAGAGACCCAGTACTTC
CASSLGPPSGLQETQYF